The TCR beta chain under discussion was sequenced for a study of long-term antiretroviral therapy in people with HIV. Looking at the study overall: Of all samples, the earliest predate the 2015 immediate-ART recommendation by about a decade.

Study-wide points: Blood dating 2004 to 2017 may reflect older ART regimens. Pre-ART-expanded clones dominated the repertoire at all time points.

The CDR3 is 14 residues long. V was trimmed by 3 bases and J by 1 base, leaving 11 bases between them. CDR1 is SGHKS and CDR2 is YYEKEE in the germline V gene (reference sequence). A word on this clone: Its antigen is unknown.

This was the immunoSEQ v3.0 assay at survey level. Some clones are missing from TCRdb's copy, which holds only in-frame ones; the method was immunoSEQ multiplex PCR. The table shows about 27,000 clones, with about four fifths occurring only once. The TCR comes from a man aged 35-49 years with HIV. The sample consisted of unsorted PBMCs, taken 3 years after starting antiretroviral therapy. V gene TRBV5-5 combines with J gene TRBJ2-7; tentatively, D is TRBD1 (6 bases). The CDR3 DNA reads TGTGCCAGCAGCTCCGGACAGAGGTCCTACGAGCAGTACTTC. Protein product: CASSSGQRSYEQYF. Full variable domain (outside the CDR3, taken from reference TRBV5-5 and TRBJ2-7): DAGVTQSPTHLIKTRGQQVTLRCSPISGHKSVSWYQQVLGQGPQFIFQYYEKEERGRGNFPDRFSARQFPNYSSELNVNALLLGDSALYLCASSSGQRSYEQYFGPGTRLTVT.